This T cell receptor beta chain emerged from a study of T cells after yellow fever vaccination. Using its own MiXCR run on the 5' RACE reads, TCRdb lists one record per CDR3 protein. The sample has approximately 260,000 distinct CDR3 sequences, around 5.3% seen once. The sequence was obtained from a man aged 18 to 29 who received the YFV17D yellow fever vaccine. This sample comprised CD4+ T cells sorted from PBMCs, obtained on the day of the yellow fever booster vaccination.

CDR3 sequence (DNA): TGTGCCAGCAGCTCGGGACGGATCGGCTACGAGCAGTACTTC. Translated: CASSSGRIGYEQYF. The J gene is TRBJ2-7, the V gene TRBV5-5, with D tentatively TRBD1 or TRBD2 (5 bases each). CDR1 is SGHKS and CDR2 is YYEKEE in the germline V gene (reference sequence). The V end lost 3 bases, the J end lost 3 bases, and 13 bases lay between the germline ends. CDR3 length: 14 residues. Full variable domain (missing parts from reference TRBV5-5 and TRBJ2-7): DAGVTQSPTHLIKTRGQQVTLRCSPISGHKSVSWYQQVLGQGPQFIFQYYEKEERGRGNFPDRFSARQFPNYSSELNVNALLLGDSALYLCASSSGRIGYEQYFGPGTRLTVT.